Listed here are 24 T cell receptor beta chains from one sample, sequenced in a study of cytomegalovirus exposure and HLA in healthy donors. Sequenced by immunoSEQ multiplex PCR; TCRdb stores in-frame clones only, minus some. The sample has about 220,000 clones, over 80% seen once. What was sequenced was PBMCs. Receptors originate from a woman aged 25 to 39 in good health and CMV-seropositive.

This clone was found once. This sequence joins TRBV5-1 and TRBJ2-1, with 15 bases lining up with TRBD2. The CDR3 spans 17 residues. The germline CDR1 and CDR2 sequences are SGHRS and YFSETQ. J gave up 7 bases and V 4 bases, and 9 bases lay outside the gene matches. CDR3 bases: TGCGCCAGCAGCCGGACTAGCGGGAGGGCCGGGGGGAATGAGCAGTTCTTC. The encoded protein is CASSRTSGRAGGNEQFF.

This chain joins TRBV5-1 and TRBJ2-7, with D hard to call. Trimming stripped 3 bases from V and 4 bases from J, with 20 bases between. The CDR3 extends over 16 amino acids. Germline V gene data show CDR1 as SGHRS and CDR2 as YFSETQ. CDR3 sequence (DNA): TGCGCCAGCAGCTCGGACGGTGGAAACCCCGCTTACGAGCAGTACTTC. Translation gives CASSSDGGNPAYEQYF.

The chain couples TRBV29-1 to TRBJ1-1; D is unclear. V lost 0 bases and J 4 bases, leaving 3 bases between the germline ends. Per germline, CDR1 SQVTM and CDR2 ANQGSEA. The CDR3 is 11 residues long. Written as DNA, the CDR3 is TGCAGCGTTGAAGATTCCACTGAAGCTTTCTTT. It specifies CSVEDSTEAFF.

This CDR3 is CSLARGTEAFF. The CDR3 nucleotides read TGCAGCCTGGCGAGGGGGACTGAAGCTTTCTTT. This chain connects TRBV20-1 to TRBJ1-1; a weak D match, TRBD1 (6 bases). The germline CDR1 and CDR2 sequences are DFQATT and SNEGSKA (reference sequence). This CDR3 spans 11 amino acids.

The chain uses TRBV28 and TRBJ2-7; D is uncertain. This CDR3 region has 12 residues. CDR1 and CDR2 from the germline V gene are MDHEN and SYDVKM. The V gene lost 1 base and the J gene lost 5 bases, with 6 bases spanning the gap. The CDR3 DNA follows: TGTGCCAGCAGTTTATATGGGGACGAGCAGTACTTC. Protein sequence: CASSLYGDEQYF.

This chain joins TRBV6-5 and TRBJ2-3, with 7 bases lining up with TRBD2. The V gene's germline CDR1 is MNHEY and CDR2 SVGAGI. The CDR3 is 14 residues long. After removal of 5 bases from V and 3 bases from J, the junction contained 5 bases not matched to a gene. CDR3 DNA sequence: TGTGCCAGCAGTCGTCTAGCGGTTACAGATACGCAGTATTTT. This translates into CASSRLAVTDTQYF.

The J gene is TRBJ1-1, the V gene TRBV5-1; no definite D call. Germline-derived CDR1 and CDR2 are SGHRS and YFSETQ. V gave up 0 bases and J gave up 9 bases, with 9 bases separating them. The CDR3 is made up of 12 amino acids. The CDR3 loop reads CASSLGIQQAFF. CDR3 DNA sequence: TGCGCCAGCAGCTTGGGGATCCAGCAAGCTTTCTTT.

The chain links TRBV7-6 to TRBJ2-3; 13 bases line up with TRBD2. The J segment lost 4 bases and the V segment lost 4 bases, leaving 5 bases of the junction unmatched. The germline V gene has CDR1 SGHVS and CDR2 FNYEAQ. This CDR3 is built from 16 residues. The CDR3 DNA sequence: TGTGCCAGCAGCTCCTGGACTAGCGGGAGTGCAGATACGCAGTATTTT. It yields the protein CASSSWTSGSADTQYF.

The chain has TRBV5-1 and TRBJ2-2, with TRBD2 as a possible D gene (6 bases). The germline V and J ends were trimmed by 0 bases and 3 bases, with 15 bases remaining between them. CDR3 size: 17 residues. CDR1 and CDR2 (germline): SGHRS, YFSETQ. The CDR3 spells CASSLGPSRDYTGELFF. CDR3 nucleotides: TGCGCCAGCAGCTTGGGACCCAGTCGGGACTACACCGGGGAGCTGTTTTTT.

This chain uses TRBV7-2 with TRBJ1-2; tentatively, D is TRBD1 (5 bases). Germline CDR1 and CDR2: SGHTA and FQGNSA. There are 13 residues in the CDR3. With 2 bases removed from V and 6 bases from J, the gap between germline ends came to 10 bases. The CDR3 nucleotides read TGTGCCAGCAGCTTAAATCGGGACGATGGCTACACCTTC. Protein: CASSLNRDDGYTF. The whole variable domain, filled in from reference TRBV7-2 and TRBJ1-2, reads GAGVSQSPSNKVTEKGKDVELRCDPISGHTALYWYRQSLGQGLEFLIYFQGNSAPDKSGLPSDRFSAERTGGSVSTLTIQRTQQEDSAVYLCASSLNRDDGYTFGSGTRLTVV.

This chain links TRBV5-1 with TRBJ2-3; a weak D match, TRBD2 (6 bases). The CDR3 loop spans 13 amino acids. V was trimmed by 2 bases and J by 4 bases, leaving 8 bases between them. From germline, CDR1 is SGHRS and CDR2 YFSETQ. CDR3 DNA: TGCGCCAGCAGCTTCGGGGGACCAGATACGCAGTATTTT. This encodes CASSFGGPDTQYF.

The CDR3 loop is CASSYSSATNEKLFF. As DNA, the CDR3 is TGTGCCAGCAGTTACTCAAGTGCAACTAATGAAAAACTGTTTTTT. V usage is TRBV6-5 and J usage is TRBJ1-4; no firm D call. The CDR3 extends over 15 amino acids. Germline CDR1 reads MNHEY; CDR2 reads SVGAGI. V shed 0 bases and J shed 0 bases, with 5 bases lying between them.

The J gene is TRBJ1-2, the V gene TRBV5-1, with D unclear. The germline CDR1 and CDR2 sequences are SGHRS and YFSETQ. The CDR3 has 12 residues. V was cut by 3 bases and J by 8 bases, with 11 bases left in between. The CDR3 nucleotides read TGCGCCAGCAGCTCTCCGGATGGAGGCTACACCTTC. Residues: CASSSPDGGYTF. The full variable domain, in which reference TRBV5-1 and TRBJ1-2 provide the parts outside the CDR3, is KAGVTQTPRYLIKTRGQQVTLSCSPISGHRSVSWYQQTPGQGLQFLFEYFSETQRNKGNFPGRFSGRQFSNSRSEMNVSTLELGDSALYLCASSSPDGGYTFGSGTRLTVV.

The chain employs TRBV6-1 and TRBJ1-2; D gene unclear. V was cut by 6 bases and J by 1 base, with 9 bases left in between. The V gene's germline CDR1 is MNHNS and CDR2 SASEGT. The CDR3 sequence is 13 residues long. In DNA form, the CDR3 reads TGTGCCAGCAGACACCAGAGTAACTATGGCTACACCTTC. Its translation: CASRHQSNYGYTF.

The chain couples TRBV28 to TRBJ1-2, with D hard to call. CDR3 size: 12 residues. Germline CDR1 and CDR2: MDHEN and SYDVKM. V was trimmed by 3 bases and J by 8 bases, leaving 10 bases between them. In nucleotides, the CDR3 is TGTGCCAGCAGTTTTGGTAAAGGAGGCTACACCTTC. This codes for CASSFGKGGYTF.

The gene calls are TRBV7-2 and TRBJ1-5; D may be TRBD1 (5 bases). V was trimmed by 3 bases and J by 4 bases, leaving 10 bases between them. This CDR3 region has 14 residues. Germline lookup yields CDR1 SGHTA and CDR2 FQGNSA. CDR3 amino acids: CASSFDSQNQPQHF. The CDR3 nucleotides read TGTGCCAGCAGCTTTGACAGCCAGAATCAGCCCCAGCATTTT. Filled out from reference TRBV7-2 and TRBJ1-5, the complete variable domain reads GAGVSQSPSNKVTEKGKDVELRCDPISGHTALYWYRQSLGQGLEFLIYFQGNSAPDKSGLPSDRFSAERTGGSVSTLTIQRTQQEDSAVYLCASSFDSQNQPQHFGDGTRLSIL.

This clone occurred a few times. CDR3 coding DNA: TGCAGCGTTGCCTCAGAGGCGGGGCTGGATGGCTACACCTTC. Its translation is CSVASEAGLDGYTF. V usage is TRBV29-1 and J usage is TRBJ1-2, with a tentative D call TRBD1 (5 bases). This CDR3 region has 14 residues. The V end lost 4 bases, the J end lost 6 bases, and 18 bases lay between the germline ends. CDR1 is SQVTM, CDR2 ANQGSEA, per germline.

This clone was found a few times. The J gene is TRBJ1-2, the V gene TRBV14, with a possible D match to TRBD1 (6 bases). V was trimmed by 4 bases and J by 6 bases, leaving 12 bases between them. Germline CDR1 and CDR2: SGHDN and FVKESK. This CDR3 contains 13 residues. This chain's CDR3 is CASSPLQGDGYTF. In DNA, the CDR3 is TGTGCCAGCAGCCCGCTACAGGGAGATGGCTACACCTTC.

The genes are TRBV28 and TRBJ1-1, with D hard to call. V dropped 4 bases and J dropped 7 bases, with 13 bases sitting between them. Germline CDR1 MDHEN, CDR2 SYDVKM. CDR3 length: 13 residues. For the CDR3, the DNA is TGTGCCAGCAGTTCCTCAGATTTGGATGAAGCTTTCTTT. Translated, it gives CASSSSDLDEAFF. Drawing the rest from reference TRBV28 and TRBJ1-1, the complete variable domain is DVKVTQSSRYLVKRTGEKVFLECVQDMDHENMFWYRQDPGLGLRLIYFSYDVKMKEKGDIPEGYSVSREKKERFSLILESASTNQTSMYLCASSSSDLDEAFFGQGTRLTVV.

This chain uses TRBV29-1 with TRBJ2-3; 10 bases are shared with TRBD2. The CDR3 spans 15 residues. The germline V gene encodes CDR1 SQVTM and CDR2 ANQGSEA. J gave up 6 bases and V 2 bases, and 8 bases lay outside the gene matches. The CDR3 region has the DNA TGCAGCGTTGAAAGGCTAGCGGGAGTTTCCGATACGCAGTATTTT. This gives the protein CSVERLAGVSDTQYF.

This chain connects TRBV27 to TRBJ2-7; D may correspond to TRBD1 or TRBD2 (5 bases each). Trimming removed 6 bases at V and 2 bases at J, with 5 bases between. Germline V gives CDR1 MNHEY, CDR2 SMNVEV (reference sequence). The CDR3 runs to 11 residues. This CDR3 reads CASRGPYEQYF. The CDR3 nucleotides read TGTGCCAGCAGGGGACCCTACGAGCAGTACTTC.

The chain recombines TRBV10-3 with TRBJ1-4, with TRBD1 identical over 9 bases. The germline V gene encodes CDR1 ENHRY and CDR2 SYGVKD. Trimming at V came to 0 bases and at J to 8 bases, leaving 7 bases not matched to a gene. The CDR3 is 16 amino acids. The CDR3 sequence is CAISESTGTGNEKLFF. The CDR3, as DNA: TGTGCCATCAGTGAGTCAACTGGGACAGGGAACGAAAAACTGTTTTTT.

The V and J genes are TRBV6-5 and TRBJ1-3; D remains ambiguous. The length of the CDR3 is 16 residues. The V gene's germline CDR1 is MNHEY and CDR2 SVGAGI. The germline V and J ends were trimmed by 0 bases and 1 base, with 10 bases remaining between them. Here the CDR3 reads CASSYSIYGSGNTIYF. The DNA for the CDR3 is TGTGCCAGCAGTTACTCGATCTACGGGTCTGGAAACACCATATATTTT.

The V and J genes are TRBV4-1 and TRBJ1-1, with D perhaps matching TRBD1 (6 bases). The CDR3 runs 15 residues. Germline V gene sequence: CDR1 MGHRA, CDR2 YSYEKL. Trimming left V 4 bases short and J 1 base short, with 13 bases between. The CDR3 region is CASSLQGSGNTEAFF. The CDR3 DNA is TGCGCCAGCAGCCTACAGGGCTCCGGGAACACTGAAGCTTTCTTT.